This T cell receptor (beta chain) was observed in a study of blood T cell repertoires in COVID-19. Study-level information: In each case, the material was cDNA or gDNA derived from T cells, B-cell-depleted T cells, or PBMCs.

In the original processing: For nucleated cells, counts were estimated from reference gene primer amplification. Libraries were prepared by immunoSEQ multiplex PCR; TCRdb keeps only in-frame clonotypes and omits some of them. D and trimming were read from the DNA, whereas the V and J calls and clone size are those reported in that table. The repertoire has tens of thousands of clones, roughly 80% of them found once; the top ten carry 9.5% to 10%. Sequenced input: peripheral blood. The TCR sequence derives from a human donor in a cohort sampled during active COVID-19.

The CDR3 region has the DNA TGCAGCGTTGGAGGGTCAGCGGATGGCTCCTACGAGCAGTACTTC. Protein sequence: CSVGGSADGSYEQYF. The chain couples TRBV29-1 to TRBJ2-7; D is possibly TRBD2 (5 bases). V lost 4 bases to trimming and J lost 0 bases, with 16 bases between them. The CDR3 loop spans 15 amino acids. The germline V gene encodes CDR1 SQVTM and CDR2 ANQGSEA.